The text below deals with one T cell receptor (beta chain). The data were taken from a study of T cell responses to AZD1222 COVID-19 vaccine. Germline CDR1 KGHSH, CDR2 LQKENI. The CDR3 totals 15 residues. Trimming shortened V by 1 base and J by 4 bases, and 10 bases separated the two germline ends. Here immunoSEQ multiplex PCR was the method, and the copy in TCRdb shows in-frame clones only, minus some. Among about 130,000 clones listed, 70% to 90% were seen once. Sequencing was performed on peripheral blood, taken on day 0 of AZD1222 vaccination. The clonotype originates from an adult in good health. The V and J genes are TRBV18 and TRBJ2-2; weak D call: TRBD1 (6 bases). CDR3 nucleotides: TGTGCCAGCTCACCACTGGGGGCGAGCACCGGGGAGCTGTTTTTT. It specifies CASSPLGASTGELFF. Together with reference TRBV18 and TRBJ2-2, the CDR3 gives the full variable domain: NAGVMQNPRHLVRRRGQEARLRCSPMKGHSHVYWYRQLPEEGLKFMVYLQKENIIDESGMPKERFSAEFPKEGPSILRIQQVVRGDSAAYFCASSPLGASTGELFFGEGSRLTVL.